These 21 T cell receptor beta chains originate from one sample sequenced in a study of shared clonotypes between healthy human individuals. Positive CCR7 selection of CD45RO-negative cells yielded the naive CD8 cells, and terminally differentiated effector memory CD45RA+ cells were excluded. Assay: immunoSEQ multiplex PCR; the TCRdb copy retains only in-frame clones and omits some. There are about 2.1 million clones in the sample; around 93% occur only once, and roughly 1.7% lies in the top ten. Sequencing was done on a sample of naive CD8+ T cells from PBMCs. The receptors come from a man between 18 and 29 years old in good health. Some clones in this sample may be carry-over from other donors' samples.

The chain recombines TRBV9 with TRBJ1-2; the D is unclear. Germline CDR1 and CDR2: SGDLS and YYNGEE. The CDR3 loop spans 16 amino acids. V was clipped by 4 bases and J by 3 bases, with 19 bases between them. CDR3 amino acids: CASSPSGSVADYGYTF. CDR3 coding DNA: TGTGCCAGCAGCCCCTCCGGATCGGTGGCAGACTATGGCTACACCTTC.

The rearrangement uses TRBV10-1 and TRBJ2-1; TRBD1 matches 7 bases. Germline values: CDR1 WNHNN, CDR2 SYGVQD (reference sequence). The CDR3 has 17 amino acids. Trimming cost V 0 bases and J 3 bases; bases outside gene matches: 8. CDR3 bases: TGCGCCAGCAGTGAGTCCGTAAGGACAGGCGGCTACAATGAGCAGTTCTTC. This translates into CASSESVRTGGYNEQFF.

CDR3 in DNA: TGTGCCAGCAGCTTACTCGGGGGCCATGAGCAGTTCTTC. Translation: CASSLLGGHEQFF. V is TRBV7-9 and J is TRBJ2-1; D may correspond to TRBD1 or TRBD2 (6 bases each). V was pared by 2 bases and J by 8 bases, with 10 bases between. The CDR3 loop spans 13 amino acids. Germline V gives CDR1 SEHNR, CDR2 FQNEAQ (reference sequence).

The chain recombines TRBV19 with TRBJ1-2, with a weak D call TRBD1 (5 bases). V lost 4 bases, J lost 1 base, and 16 bases lay in between. This CDR3 has 16 residues. CDR1 and CDR2 (germline): LNHDA, SQIVND (reference sequence). The DNA for the CDR3 is TGTGCCAGTAGTACCCGGGGCCTCACTTATAACTATGGCTACACCTTC. Protein sequence: CASSTRGLTYNYGYTF.

The rearrangement uses TRBV5-1 and TRBJ1-2; D remains unclear. There are 15 residues in the CDR3. Germline assignment: CDR1 SGHRS and CDR2 YFSETQ. V was cut by 3 bases and J by 3 bases, with 15 bases left in between. The CDR3 region is CASSSTAGLDYGYTF. DNA for the CDR3: TGCGCCAGCAGCTCCACGGCCGGCCTGGACTATGGCTACACCTTC.

V gene TRBV28 combines with J gene TRBJ2-1; D not resolved. CDR3 length: 14 amino acids. V was trimmed by 2 bases and J by 7 bases, leaving 12 bases between them. Per germline, CDR1 MDHEN and CDR2 SYDVKM. The CDR3 protein is CASSLSSTLNEQFF. Here the CDR3 DNA reads TGTGCCAGCAGTTTAAGTTCCACTCTGAATGAGCAGTTCTTC.

V and J are TRBV15 and TRBJ1-1; a weak D match, TRBD1 (5 bases). V was pared by 5 bases and J by 1 base, with 11 bases between. The CDR3 is 14 residues long. Germline values: CDR1 LNHNV, CDR2 YYDKDF (reference sequence). CDR3 nucleotides: TGTGCCACCAGCGGGACCGCCTCGAACACTGAAGCTTTCTTT. Translation gives CATSGTASNTEAFF.

The V and J genes are TRBV29-1 and TRBJ2-7; TRBD1 matches at 7 bases. CDR3 length: 14 residues. J was trimmed by 0 bases and V by 0 bases; bases with no gene match: 2. CDR1 and CDR2 from the germline V gene are SQVTM and ANQGSEA. CDR3 nucleotides: TGCAGCGTTGAAGATACAGGGGCCTCCTACGAGCAGTACTTC. Encoded protein: CSVEDTGASYEQYF.

V is TRBV7-3 and J is TRBJ2-7, with TRBD1 matching over 8 bases. Germline V gene sequence: CDR1 SGHTA, CDR2 FQGTGA. The CDR3 contains 17 residues. The ends lost 2 bases at V and 4 bases at J; junction bases unmatched: 13. The CDR3 spells CASSLGATGTGVYEQYF. The CDR3 coding sequence is TGTGCCAGCAGCTTAGGGGCTACCGGGACAGGAGTTTACGAGCAGTACTTC.

This clone has just a few counts. Additional DNA sequences in this sample encode the identical CDR3. V is TRBV7-3 and J is TRBJ1-1; weak D call: TRBD1 (5 bases). Trimming removed 0 bases from V and 1 base from J, with 6 bases in between. The CDR3 contains 14 residues. Per the germline V gene, CDR1 is SGHTA and CDR2 is FQGTGA. The CDR3 DNA reads as TGTGCCAGCAGCTTAACGGGGGGGAACACTGAAGCTTTCTTT. As protein: CASSLTGGNTEAFF.

This chain joins TRBV28 and TRBJ2-7, with TRBD2 matching over 8 bases. Germline V gene lookup returns CDR1 MDHEN and CDR2 SYDVKM. After removal of 5 bases from V and 5 bases from J, the junction contained 11 bases not matched to a gene. CDR3 size: 15 residues. CDR3 coding DNA: TGTGCCAGCAGTATTATTCTCGGGAGGGTCCACGAGCAGTACTTC. Translating gives CASSIILGRVHEQYF.

J is TRBJ2-3 and V is TRBV4-3; D is possibly TRBD2 (5 bases). Germline V CDR1 and CDR2: LGHNA, YSLEER. The CDR3 runs 15 residues. V lost 0 bases, J lost 4 bases, and 11 bases lay in between. This CDR3 is CASSQDDGDSDTQYF. CDR3 nucleotide sequence: TGCGCCAGCAGCCAAGACGACGGGGATTCAGATACGCAGTATTTT.

The V call is TRBV13, the J call TRBJ2-1; 9 positions match TRBD1. The CDR3 covers 15 residues. CDR1 and CDR2 (germline): PRHDT, FYEKMQ (reference sequence). With 5 bases clipped from V and 7 bases from J, the junction kept 9 bases outside the gene matches. The CDR3 DNA follows: TGTGCCAGCAGCACACCGGGACAGGGAAGGAATGAGCAGTTCTTC. Translating it yields CASSTPGQGRNEQFF.

The V and J genes are TRBV5-4 and TRBJ2-7; unclear D gene. The germline V gene encodes CDR1 SGHNT and CDR2 YYREEE (reference sequence). This CDR3 is 15 amino acids long. Trimming removed 4 bases at V and 1 base at J, with 15 bases between. The CDR3 sequence: CASSVDPHPSYEQYF. The CDR3 DNA follows: TGTGCCAGCAGCGTGGACCCACACCCTTCCTACGAGCAGTACTTC.

The chain is built from TRBV27 and TRBJ2-5, with TRBD2 as a possible D gene (5 bases). The ends were cut back, 7 bases at V and 5 bases at J, with 20 bases in the middle. CDR1 and CDR2 (germline): MNHEY, SMNVEV (reference sequence). CDR3 size: 15 residues. CDR3 coding DNA: TGTGCCAGCAATTTCTTGGACTCCCCGAGGGAGACCCAGTACTTC. It yields the protein CASNFLDSPRETQYF.

The CDR3 spells CASSKGSYEQYF. DNA for the CDR3: TGTGCCAGCAGTAAGGGTAGCTACGAGCAGTACTTC. The J gene is TRBJ2-7, the V gene TRBV28; no clear D. Germline assignment: CDR1 MDHEN and CDR2 SYDVKM. The CDR3 consists of 12 residues. The V end was cut by 5 bases, the J end by 3 bases, with 8 bases between.

The chain uses TRBV5-1 and TRBJ2-1, with 9 bases fitting TRBD2. The V gene end was trimmed by 4 bases and the J gene end by 1 base; junction bases not matched to a gene: 9. From germline, CDR1 is SGHRS and CDR2 YFSETQ. There are 17 residues in the CDR3. CDR3 DNA sequence: TGCGCCAGCAGCCTTAGCGGGAGCGGGCCTTCCTACAATGAGCAGTTCTTC. Residues: CASSLSGSGPSYNEQFF.

The chain joins TRBV2 to TRBJ2-7; no clear D. Germline V gives CDR1 SNHLY, CDR2 FYNNEI. The V gene lost 4 bases and the J gene lost 0 bases, with 10 bases spanning the gap. This CDR3 is 14 amino acids long. The chain's CDR3 is CASSGGSLSYEQYF. The DNA of the CDR3 is TGTGCCAGCAGTGGAGGTTCACTCTCCTACGAGCAGTACTTC.

The gene calls are TRBV30 and TRBJ1-5; D is unclear. There are 14 residues in the CDR3. V lost 0 bases and J lost 0, with 6 bases in between. Per germline, CDR1 GTSNPN and CDR2 SVGIG (reference sequence). The CDR3 DNA reads TGTGCCTGGAGTGTACTCCGTAGCAATCAGCCCCAGCATTTT. As protein: CAWSVLRSNQPQHF.

The V and J genes are TRBV28 and TRBJ1-3; D remains ambiguous. The germline gives CDR1 MDHEN, CDR2 SYDVKM. V was cut by 2 bases and J by 0 bases, with 14 bases left in between. The CDR3 loop spans 17 amino acids. The CDR3, as DNA: TGTGCCAGCAGTTTACTACCTCCAGGTGGCTCTGGAAACACCATATATTTT. This gives the protein CASSLLPPGGSGNTIYF.

The genes are TRBV7-9 and TRBJ2-3; 8 positions agree with TRBD2. The trim removed 5 bases at V and 3 bases at J, leaving 10 bases unmatched. The CDR3 runs 16 residues. CDR1 is SEHNR, CDR2 FQNEAQ, per germline (reference sequence). The CDR3 DNA reads TGTGCCAGCAGCGACCGAGCGGGAGAGTCGACAGATACGCAGTATTTT. Protein: CASSDRAGESTDTQYF.